This section outlines one TCR beta chain sequence together with its context. TCRdb's table, derived via immunoSEQ multiplex PCR, lists solely in-frame clones and lacks some. Of around 150,000 clones listed, approximately 90% are singletons. The sample is drawn from a study of T cell responses to AZD1222 COVID-19 vaccine. Trimming removed 6 bases from V and 0 bases from J, with 6 bases in between. The CDR3 sequence is 13 residues long. This rearrangement joins TRBV12-3 or TRBV12-4 to TRBJ1-3; D gene unclear. The sequenced sample was peripheral blood, obtained 28 days after the second AZD1222 dose. The sequence was collected from an adult who received the AZD1222 COVID-19 vaccine. CDR3 protein: CASSQDSGNTIYF. For the CDR3, the DNA is TGTGCCAGCAGCCAGGACTCTGGAAACACCATATATTTT.